One and the same sample provided the 15 T cell receptor beta chains below, sequenced in a study of cytotoxic CD8 clonotypes in ibrutinib-treated CLL. TCRdb's table, derived via immunoSEQ multiplex PCR, lists solely in-frame clones and lacks some. The sample lists more than 150,000 clones; 72% were seen once. The sample here was PBMCs, taken after 24 months of ibrutinib treatment. All receptors come from a human donor with chronic lymphocytic leukemia.

This clone was recorded only once. The chain uses TRBV18 and TRBJ2-3; TRBD2 agrees at 12 bases. With 6 bases clipped from V and 6 bases from J, the junction kept 7 bases outside the gene matches. The CDR3 extends over 15 amino acids. From germline, CDR1 is KGHSH and CDR2 LQKENI. Written as DNA, the CDR3 is TGTGCCAGCTCGCCCGCTAGCGGGAGGGCCGATACGCAGTATTTT. Translating it yields CASSPASGRADTQYF. Drawing the rest from reference TRBV18 and TRBJ2-3, the complete variable domain is NAGVMQNPRHLVRRRGQEARLRCSPMKGHSHVYWYRQLPEEGLKFMVYLQKENIIDESGMPKERFSAEFPKEGPSILRIQQVVRGDSAAYFCASSPASGRADTQYFGPGTRLTVL.

This clone was counted once. The chain recombines TRBV15 with TRBJ2-3, with 9 bases aligning to TRBD1. CDR3 size: 15 residues. Germline values: CDR1 LNHNV, CDR2 YYDKDF (reference sequence). With V trimmed by 6 bases and J by 1 base, 5 bases remained unmatched. CDR3 loop: CATSPRTGGTDTQYF. The CDR3 nucleotides are TGTGCCACCAGTCCGAGGACAGGGGGCACAGATACGCAGTATTTT.

This clone was detected once. The chain has TRBV29-1 and TRBJ2-7; the match to TRBD1 covers 7 bases. CDR1 SQVTM and CDR2 ANQGSEA come from the germline V gene. The J segment lost 0 bases and the V segment lost 1 base, leaving 6 bases of the junction unmatched. The CDR3 is 15 amino acids. The CDR3 nucleotides are TGCAGCGTTGAAGTACTGGACAGGAGCTCCTACGAGCAGTACTTC. Its translation: CSVEVLDRSSYEQYF.

The chain links TRBV27 to TRBJ2-2; unclear D gene. V gave up 2 bases and J gave up 1 base, with 14 bases separating them. Germline values: CDR1 MNHEY, CDR2 SMNVEV (reference sequence). The CDR3 length is 17 residues. CDR3 region: CASSLMASALNTGELFF. The CDR3 nucleotides read TGTGCCAGCAGTTTAATGGCGAGCGCCTTGAACACCGGGGAGCTGTTTTTT.

V gene TRBV28 combines with J gene TRBJ2-7, with 10 bases lining up with TRBD2. The germline V gene encodes CDR1 MDHEN and CDR2 SYDVKM. V lost 3 bases to trimming and J lost 5 bases; unmatched junction nucleotides: 10. CDR3 length: 16 residues. The CDR3 is CASSFGPSGGFNEQYF. The CDR3 DNA follows: TGTGCCAGCAGTTTTGGCCCTAGCGGGGGTTTTAACGAGCAGTACTTC.

The chain links TRBV12-5 to TRBJ2-5, with 7 bases matching TRBD2. Germline V gene lookup returns CDR1 LGHNT and CDR2 FRNRAP. The CDR3 covers 15 residues. The J segment lost 2 bases and the V segment lost 2 bases, leaving 5 bases of the junction unmatched. The CDR3 nucleotides read TGTGCTAGTGGTTTGTCGAACGGGGGGCAAGAGACCCAGTACTTC. Translated: CASGLSNGGQETQYF.

The V gene is TRBV6-5, the J gene TRBJ2-1, with D perhaps TRBD2 (5 bases). The CDR3 length is 13 residues. Germline V gene sequence: CDR1 MNHEY, CDR2 SVGAGI. V was cut by 10 bases and J by 4 bases, with 14 bases left in between. The CDR3 nucleotides read TGTGCCACCACCAGAGGGCAATACAATGAGCAGTTCTTC. Its protein product is CATTRGQYNEQFF.

The chain joins TRBV28 to TRBJ1-1; D is unclear. V lost 5 bases, J lost 10 bases, and 11 bases lay in between. Germline CDR1 MDHEN, CDR2 SYDVKM. The CDR3 spans 11 residues. CDR3 sequence (DNA): TGTGCCAGCAGTCCCCATTGGTTAGCTTTCTTT. Translation: CASSPHWLAFF.

The chain is built from TRBV27 and TRBJ2-1; TRBD2 matches 10 bases. Germline V CDR1 and CDR2: MNHEY, SMNVEV (reference sequence). Losses at the gene ends were 4 bases for V and 8 bases for J; bases not matched to a gene: 14. The CDR3 totals 17 residues. In DNA, the CDR3 is TGTGCCAGCAGTTCCATCCCGCCGGGACTAGCGACCCATGAGCAGTTCTTC. It specifies CASSSIPPGLATHEQFF.

The chain has TRBV10-1 and TRBJ1-2; tentative D call: TRBD1 (5 bases). CDR3 length equals 13 residues. Germline CDR1 and CDR2: WNHNN and SYGVQD (reference sequence). Trimming took 6 bases from V and 2 from J, leaving 10 bases between them. CDR3 region: CASSRDWNYGYTF. The CDR3 region has the DNA TGCGCCAGCAGCCGGGACTGGAACTATGGCTACACCTTC.

The gene calls are TRBV7-9 and TRBJ2-7; possible D gene TRBD1, 6 bases. Trimming took 0 bases from V and 4 from J, leaving 10 bases between them. This CDR3 spans 14 amino acids. Germline-derived CDR1 and CDR2 are SEHNR and FQNEAQ (reference sequence). As DNA, the CDR3 is TGTGCCAGCAGCTTAGCAGGGGGTTGGTACGAGCAGTACTTC. Protein sequence: CASSLAGGWYEQYF.

The V and J genes are TRBV11-3 and TRBJ2-7, with a tentative D call TRBD1 (6 bases). Germline CDR1 and CDR2: SGHNT and YENEEA. The CDR3 has 13 amino acids. V was cut by 2 bases and J by 2 bases, with 7 bases left in between. CDR3: CASSLRDTYEQYF. CDR3 nucleotide sequence: TGTGCCAGCAGCTTACGGGACACCTACGAGCAGTACTTC.

This clone showed up just once. This sequence joins TRBV7-2 and TRBJ2-5; no clear D gene. The CDR3 extends over 13 amino acids. Trimming pared 1 base from V and 5 bases from J, leaving 8 bases between. Germline V gene sequence: CDR1 SGHTA, CDR2 FQGNSA. The CDR3 nucleotides are TGTGCCAGCAGCTTAGTGGTCGGGGAGACCCAGTACTTC. It encodes CASSLVVGETQYF.

The chain carries TRBV7-8 and TRBJ2-3; 10 positions match TRBD2. This CDR3 spans 20 amino acids. The ends lost 0 bases at V and 4 bases at J; junction bases unmatched: 16. Per the germline V gene, CDR1 is SGHVS and CDR2 is FQNEAQ. The CDR3 spells CASSLASGFPTSGNPDTQYF. The CDR3 coding sequence is TGTGCCAGCAGCTTAGCCTCTGGTTTTCCCACTAGCGGGAATCCAGATACGCAGTATTTT.

This chain connects TRBV18 to TRBJ2-7; 15 nucleotides match TRBD2. Germline CDR1 and CDR2: KGHSH and LQKENI. This CDR3 region has 20 residues. Unmatched junction bases numbered 16, after V lost 4 bases and J lost 3 bases. CDR3 coding DNA: TGTGCCAGCTCACGATATATACCGGGACTAGCGGGAGGACGGGTCTACGAGCAGTACTTC. Translating it yields CASSRYIPGLAGGRVYEQYF.